The text below deals with one T cell receptor (beta chain). The data are from a study of blood T cell repertoires in COVID-19. Study context: Samples came from the United States, Italy and Spain, spanning acute and convalescent COVID-19. Nucleic acid was either cDNA or gDNA, and it came from T cells, B-cell-depleted T cells, or PBMCs.

J was trimmed by 1 base and V by 6 bases; bases with no gene match: 6. The length of the CDR3 is 15 residues. CDR1 and CDR2 from the germline V gene are MNHEY and SMNVEV (reference sequence). In the study's own analysis: Nucleated cell number was recorded as an estimate derived from reference gene primer amplification. Generated by immunoSEQ multiplex PCR, the TCRdb table keeps only in-frame clones and is missing some. D and trimming were read from the DNA, whereas the V and J calls and clone size are those reported in that table. The sample includes about 180,000 clones, around 87% seen only once; the top ten take 2.9%.

The source of this sequence is a woman under 40 with active or convalescent COVID-19. Input material: peripheral blood. This chain joins TRBV27 and TRBJ1-3, with 7 positions matching TRBD1. The CDR3, as DNA: TGTGCCAGCAGCCCAGGGGGTAGGTCTGGAAACACCATATATTTT. Residues: CASSPGGRSGNTIYF.